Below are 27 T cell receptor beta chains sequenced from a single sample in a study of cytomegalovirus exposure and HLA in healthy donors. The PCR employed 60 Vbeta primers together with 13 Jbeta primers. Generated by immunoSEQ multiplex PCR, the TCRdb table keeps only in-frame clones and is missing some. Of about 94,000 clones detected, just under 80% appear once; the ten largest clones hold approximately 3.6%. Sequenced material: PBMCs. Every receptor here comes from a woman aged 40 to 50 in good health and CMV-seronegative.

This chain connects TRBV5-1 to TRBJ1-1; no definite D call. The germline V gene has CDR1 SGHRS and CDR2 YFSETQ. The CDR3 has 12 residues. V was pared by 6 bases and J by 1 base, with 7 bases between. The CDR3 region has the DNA TGCGCCAGCAACGAGCCGAACACTGAAGCTTTCTTT. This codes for CASNEPNTEAFF.

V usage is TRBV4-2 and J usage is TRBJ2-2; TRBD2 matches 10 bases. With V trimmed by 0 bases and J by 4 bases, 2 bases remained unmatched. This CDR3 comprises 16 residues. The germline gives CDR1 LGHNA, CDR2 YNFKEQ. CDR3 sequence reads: CASSQEAGGPTGELFF. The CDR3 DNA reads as TGTGCCAGCAGCCAAGAAGCGGGGGGGCCCACCGGGGAGCTGTTTTTT.

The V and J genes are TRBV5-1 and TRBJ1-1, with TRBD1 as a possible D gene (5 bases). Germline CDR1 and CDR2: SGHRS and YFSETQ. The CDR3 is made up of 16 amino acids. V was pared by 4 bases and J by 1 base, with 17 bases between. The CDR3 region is CASSPDRGGRNTEAFF. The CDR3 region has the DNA TGCGCCAGCAGCCCGGACCGGGGGGGAAGGAACACTGAAGCTTTCTTT.

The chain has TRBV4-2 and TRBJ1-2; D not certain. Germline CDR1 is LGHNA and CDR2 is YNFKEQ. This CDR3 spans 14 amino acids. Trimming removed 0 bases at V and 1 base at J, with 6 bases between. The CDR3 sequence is CASSQENSNYGYTF. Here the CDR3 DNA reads TGTGCCAGCAGCCAAGAAAACAGTAACTATGGCTACACCTTC.

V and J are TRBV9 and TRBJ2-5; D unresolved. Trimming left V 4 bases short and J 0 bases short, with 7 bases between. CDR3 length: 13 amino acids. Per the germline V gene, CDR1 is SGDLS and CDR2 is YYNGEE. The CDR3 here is CASSPRYQETQYF. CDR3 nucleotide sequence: TGTGCCAGCAGCCCGAGGTACCAAGAGACCCAGTACTTC.

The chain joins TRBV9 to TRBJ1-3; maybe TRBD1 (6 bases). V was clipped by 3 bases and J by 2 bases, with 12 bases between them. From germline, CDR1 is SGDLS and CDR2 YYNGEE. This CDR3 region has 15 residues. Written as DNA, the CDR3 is TGTGCCAGCAGCGAAACCGGGACAACTGGAAACACCATATATTTT. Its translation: CASSETGTTGNTIYF.

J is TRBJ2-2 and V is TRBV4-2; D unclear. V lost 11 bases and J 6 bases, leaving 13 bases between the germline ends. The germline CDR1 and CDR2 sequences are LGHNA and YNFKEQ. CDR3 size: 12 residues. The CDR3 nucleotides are TGTGCCTCCTCTCGGGTATCCGGGGAGCTGTTTTTT. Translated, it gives CASSRVSGELFF.

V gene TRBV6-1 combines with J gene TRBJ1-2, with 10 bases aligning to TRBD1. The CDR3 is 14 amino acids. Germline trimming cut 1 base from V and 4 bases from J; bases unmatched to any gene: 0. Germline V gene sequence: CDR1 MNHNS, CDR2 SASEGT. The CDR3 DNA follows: TGTGCCAGCAGTGAAGGGACAGGGGGCTATGGCTACACCTTC. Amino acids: CASSEGTGGYGYTF.

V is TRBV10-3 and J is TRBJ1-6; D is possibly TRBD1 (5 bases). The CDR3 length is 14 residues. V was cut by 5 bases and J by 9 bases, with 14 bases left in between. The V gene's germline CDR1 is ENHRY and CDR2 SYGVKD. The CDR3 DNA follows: TGTGCCATCAGTTCAAGGGGTTTGGGTTCACCCCTCCACTTT. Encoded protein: CAISSRGLGSPLHF.

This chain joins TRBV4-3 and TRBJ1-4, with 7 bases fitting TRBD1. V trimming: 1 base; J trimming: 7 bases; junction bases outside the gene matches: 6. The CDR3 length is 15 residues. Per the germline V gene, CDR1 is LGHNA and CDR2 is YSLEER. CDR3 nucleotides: TGCGCCAGCAGCCAAGCGGGGACAGCACCTGAAAAACTGTTTTTT. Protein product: CASSQAGTAPEKLFF.

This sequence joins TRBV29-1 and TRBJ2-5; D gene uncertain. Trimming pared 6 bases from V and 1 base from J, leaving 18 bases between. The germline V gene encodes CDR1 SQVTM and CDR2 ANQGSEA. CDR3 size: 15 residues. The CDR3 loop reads CSVPLREAPQETQYF. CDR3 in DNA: TGCAGCGTCCCTCTGAGAGAGGCGCCCCAAGAGACCCAGTACTTC.

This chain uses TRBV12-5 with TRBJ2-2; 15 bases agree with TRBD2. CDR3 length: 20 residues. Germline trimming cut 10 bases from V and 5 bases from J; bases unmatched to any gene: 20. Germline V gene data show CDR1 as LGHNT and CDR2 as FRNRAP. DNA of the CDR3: TGTGCTACCCTGAAGGGGGACTATCGGACTAGCGGGGGGGCGACCGGGGAGCTGTTTTTT. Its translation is CATLKGDYRTSGGATGELFF.

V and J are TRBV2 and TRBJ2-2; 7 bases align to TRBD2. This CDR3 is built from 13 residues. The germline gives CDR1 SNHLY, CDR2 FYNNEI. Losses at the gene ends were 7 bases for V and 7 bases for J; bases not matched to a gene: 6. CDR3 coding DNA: TGTGCCAGCATAAGCGGGGAAGTCGGGGAGCTGTTTTTT. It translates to CASISGEVGELFF.

CDR3 sequence reads: CASSVDRGATDTQYF. CDR3 bases: TGTGCCAGCAGTGTCGACAGGGGCGCCACAGATACGCAGTATTTT. The rearrangement uses TRBV6-1 and TRBJ2-3; 8 bases map to TRBD1. Germline V lookup: CDR1 MNHNS, CDR2 SASEGT. V lost 4 bases and J lost 2; bases outside the gene matches: 5. The CDR3 is made up of 15 amino acids.

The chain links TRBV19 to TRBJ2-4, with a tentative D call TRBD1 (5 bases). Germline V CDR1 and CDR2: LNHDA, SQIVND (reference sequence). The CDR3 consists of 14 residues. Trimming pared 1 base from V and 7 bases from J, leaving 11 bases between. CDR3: CASSIGPTGNIQYF. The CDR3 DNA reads TGTGCCAGTAGTATAGGTCCCACAGGTAACATTCAGTACTTC. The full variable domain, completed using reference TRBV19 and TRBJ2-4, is DGGITQSPKYLFRKEGQNVTLSCEQNLNHDAMYWYRQDPGQGLRLIYYSQIVNDFQKGDIAEGYSVSREKKESFPLTVTSAQKNPTAFYLCASSIGPTGNIQYFGAGTRLSVL.

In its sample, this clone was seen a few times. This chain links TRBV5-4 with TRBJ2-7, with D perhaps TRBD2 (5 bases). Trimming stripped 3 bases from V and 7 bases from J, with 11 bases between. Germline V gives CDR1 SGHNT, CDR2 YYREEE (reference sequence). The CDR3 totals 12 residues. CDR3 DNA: TGTGCCAGCAGCTCGCCGGGGTGGGAGCAGTACTTC. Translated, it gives CASSSPGWEQYF.

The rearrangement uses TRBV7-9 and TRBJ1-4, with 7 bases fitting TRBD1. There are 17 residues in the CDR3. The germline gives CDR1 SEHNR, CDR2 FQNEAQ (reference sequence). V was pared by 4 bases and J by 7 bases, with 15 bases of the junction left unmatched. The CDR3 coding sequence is TGTGCCAGCAGCTCAGGATGGCCGGGACAGATCGGTGAAAAACTGTTTTTT. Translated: CASSSGWPGQIGEKLFF.

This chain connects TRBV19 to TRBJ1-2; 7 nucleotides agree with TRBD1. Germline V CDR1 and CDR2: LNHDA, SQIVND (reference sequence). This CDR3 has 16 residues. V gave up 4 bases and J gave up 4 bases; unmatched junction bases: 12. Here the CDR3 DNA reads TGTGCCAGTAGTAACCTTTTCCAACAGGGGACCTATGGCTACACCTTC. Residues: CASSNLFQQGTYGYTF.

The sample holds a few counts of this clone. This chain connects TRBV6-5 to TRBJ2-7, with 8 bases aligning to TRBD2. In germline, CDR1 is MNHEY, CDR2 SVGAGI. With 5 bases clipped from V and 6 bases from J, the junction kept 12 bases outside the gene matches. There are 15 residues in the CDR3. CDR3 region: CASSVTGTRFLEQYF. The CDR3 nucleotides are TGTGCCAGCAGTGTTACGGGGACTAGGTTTCTCGAGCAGTACTTC.

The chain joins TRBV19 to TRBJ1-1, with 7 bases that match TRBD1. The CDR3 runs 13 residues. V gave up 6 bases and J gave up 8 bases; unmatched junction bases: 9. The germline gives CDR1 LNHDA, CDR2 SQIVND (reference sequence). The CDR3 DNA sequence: TGTGCCAGTAGGGCTACAGGGGACGGAGAAGCTTTCTTT. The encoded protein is CASRATGDGEAFF. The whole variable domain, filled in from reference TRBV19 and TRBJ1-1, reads DGGITQSPKYLFRKEGQNVTLSCEQNLNHDAMYWYRQDPGQGLRLIYYSQIVNDFQKGDIAEGYSVSREKKESFPLTVTSAQKNPTAFYLCASRATGDGEAFFGQGTRLTVV.

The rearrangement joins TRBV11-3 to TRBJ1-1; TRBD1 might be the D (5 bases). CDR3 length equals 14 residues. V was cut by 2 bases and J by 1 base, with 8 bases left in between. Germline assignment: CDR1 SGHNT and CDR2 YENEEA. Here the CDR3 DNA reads TGTGCCAGCAGCTTATCCGGGGGGAACACTGAAGCTTTCTTT. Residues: CASSLSGGNTEAFF.

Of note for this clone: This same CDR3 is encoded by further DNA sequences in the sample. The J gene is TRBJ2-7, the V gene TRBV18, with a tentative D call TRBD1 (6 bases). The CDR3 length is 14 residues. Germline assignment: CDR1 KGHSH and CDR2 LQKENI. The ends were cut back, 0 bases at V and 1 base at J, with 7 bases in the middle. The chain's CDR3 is CASSPPGGSYEQYF. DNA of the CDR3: TGTGCCAGCTCACCACCAGGGGGTTCCTACGAGCAGTACTTC.

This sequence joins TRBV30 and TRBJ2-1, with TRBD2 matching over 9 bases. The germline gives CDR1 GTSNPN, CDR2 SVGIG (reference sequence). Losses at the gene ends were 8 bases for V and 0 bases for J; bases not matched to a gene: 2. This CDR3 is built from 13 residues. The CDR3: CASGGSSYNEQFF. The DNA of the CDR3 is TGTGCCAGCGGGGGGAGCTCCTACAATGAGCAGTTCTTC.

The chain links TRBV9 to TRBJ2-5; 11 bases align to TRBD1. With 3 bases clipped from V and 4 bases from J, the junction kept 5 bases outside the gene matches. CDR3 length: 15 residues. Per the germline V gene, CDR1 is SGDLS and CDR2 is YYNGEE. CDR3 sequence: CASSGLGQGVETQYF. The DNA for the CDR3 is TGTGCCAGCAGCGGATTGGGACAGGGGGTAGAGACCCAGTACTTC.

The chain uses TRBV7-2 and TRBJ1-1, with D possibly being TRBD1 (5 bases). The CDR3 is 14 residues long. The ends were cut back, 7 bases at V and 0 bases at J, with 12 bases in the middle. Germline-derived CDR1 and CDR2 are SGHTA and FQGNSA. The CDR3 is CASIPGRVNTEAFF. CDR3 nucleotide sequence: TGTGCCAGCATCCCAGGGAGGGTGAACACTGAAGCTTTCTTT.

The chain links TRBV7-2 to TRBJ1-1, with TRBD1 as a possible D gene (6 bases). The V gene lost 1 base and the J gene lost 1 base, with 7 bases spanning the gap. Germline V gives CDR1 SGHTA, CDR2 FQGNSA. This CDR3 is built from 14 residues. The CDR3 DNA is TGTGCCAGCAGCTTAGGGGGACAGAACACTGAAGCTTTCTTT. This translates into CASSLGGQNTEAFF.

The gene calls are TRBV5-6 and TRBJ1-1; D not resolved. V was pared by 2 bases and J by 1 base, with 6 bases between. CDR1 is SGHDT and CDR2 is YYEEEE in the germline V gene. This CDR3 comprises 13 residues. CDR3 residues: CASSFGRNTEAFF. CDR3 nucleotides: TGTGCCAGCAGCTTCGGGAGGAACACTGAAGCTTTCTTT.